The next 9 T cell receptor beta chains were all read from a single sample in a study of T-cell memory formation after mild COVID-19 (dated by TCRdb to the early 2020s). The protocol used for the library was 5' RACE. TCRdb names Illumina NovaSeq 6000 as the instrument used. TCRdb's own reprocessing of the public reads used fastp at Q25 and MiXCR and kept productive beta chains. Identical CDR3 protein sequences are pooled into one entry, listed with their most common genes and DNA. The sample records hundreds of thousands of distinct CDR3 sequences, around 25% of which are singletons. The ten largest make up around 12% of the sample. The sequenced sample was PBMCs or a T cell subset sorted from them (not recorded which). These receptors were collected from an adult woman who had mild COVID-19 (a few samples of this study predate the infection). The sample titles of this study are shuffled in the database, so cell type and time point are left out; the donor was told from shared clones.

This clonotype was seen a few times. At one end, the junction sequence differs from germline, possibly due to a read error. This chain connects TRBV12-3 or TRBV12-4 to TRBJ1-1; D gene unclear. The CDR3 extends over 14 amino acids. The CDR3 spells CASSLVTVKTEAFF. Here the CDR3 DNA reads TGTGCCAGCAGTTTAGTTACGGTGAAAACTGAAGCTTTCTTT.

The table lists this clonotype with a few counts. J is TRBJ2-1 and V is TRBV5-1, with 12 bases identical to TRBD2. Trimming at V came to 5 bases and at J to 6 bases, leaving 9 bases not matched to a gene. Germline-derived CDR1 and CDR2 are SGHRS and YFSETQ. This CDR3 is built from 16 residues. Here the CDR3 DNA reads TGCGCCAGCAGTCGGACTAGCGGGGAGTTTGTCAATGAGCAGTTCTTC. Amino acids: CASSRTSGEFVNEQFF.

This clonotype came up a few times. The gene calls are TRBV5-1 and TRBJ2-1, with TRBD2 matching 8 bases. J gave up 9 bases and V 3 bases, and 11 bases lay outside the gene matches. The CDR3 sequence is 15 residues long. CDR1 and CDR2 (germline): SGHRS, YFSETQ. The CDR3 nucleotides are TGCGCCAGCAGCTCCTCTAGCGGGTTCGATCGTGAGCAGTTCTTC. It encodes CASSSSSGFDREQFF. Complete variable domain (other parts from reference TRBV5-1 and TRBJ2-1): KAGVTQTPRYLIKTRGQQVTLSCSPISGHRSVSWYQQTPGQGLQFLFEYFSETQRNKGNFPGRFSGRQFSNSRSEMNVSTLELGDSALYLCASSSSSGFDREQFFGPGTRLTVL.

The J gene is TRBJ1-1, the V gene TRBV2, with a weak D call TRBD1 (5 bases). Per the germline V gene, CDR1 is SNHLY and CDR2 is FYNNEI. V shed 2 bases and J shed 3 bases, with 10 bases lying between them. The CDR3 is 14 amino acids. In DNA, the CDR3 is TGTGCCAGCAGTGAAATCTGGGGGGACACTGAAGCTTTCTTT. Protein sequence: CASSEIWGDTEAFF. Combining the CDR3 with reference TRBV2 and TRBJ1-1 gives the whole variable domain EPEVTQTPSHQVTQMGQEVILRCVPISNHLYFYWYRQILGQKVEFLVSFYNNEISEKSEIFDDQFSVERPDGSNFTLKIRSTKLEDSAMYFCASSEIWGDTEAFFGQGTRLTVV.

CDR3 in DNA: TGCGCCAGCAGCCAGGACCGTGGGGCCTACGAGCAGTACTTC. Residues: CASSQDRGAYEQYF. This sequence joins TRBV4-3 and TRBJ2-7, with D unclear. In germline, CDR1 is LGHNA, CDR2 YSLEER. This CDR3 is built from 14 residues. Trimming pared 3 bases from V and 2 bases from J, leaving 11 bases between.

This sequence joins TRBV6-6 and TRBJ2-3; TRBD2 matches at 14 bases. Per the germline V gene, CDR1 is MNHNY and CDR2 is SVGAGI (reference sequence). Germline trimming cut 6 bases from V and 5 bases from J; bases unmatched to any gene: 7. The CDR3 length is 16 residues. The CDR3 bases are TGTGCCAGCAGGCACCGACTAGCGGGGGGGAGAGATACGCAGTATTTT. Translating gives CASRHRLAGGRDTQYF.

CDR3: CATSRDTGGVRQPQHF. The CDR3 DNA reads as TGTGCCACCAGCAGAGATACAGGGGGCGTTCGGCAGCCCCAGCATTTT. The chain links TRBV15 to TRBJ1-5, with 9 nucleotides matching TRBD1. CDR3 length: 16 amino acids. Germline assignment: CDR1 LNHNV and CDR2 YYDKDF (reference sequence). V lost 0 bases and J lost 7; bases outside the gene matches: 7.

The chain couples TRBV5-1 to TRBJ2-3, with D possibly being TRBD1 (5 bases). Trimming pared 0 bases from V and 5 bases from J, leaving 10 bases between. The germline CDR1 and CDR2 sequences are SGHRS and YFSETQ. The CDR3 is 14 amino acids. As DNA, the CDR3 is TGCGCCAGCAGCTTGGAGGGGATTGTAGATACGCAGTATTTT. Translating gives CASSLEGIVDTQYF.

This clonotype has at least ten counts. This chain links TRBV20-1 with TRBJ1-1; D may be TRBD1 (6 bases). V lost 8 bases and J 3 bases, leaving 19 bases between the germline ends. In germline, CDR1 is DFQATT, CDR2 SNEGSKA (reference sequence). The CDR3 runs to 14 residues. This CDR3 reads CSSGPPGTHTEAFF. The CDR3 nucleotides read TGCAGTTCCGGTCCTCCAGGGACACACACTGAAGCTTTCTTT.